This T cell receptor (beta chain) was captured in a study of blood T cell repertoires in COVID-19. This table comes from immunoSEQ multiplex PCR, and its TCRdb copy is limited to in-frame clones, with some not included. This table has 200,000 to 300,000 clones, roughly 89% appearing once. Recruits, aged about 18 to 100 years, lived in 24 US areas. Germline loops: CDR1 SGDLS, CDR2 YYNGEE. The CDR3 spans 15 residues. V trimming: 3 bases; J trimming: 4 bases; junction bases outside the gene matches: 4. The clonotype originates from a woman in her thirties who had recovered from COVID-19. Input material: PBMCs or T cells enriched from blood (not recorded which). The V call is TRBV9, the J call TRBJ2-5; 12 bases are a match to TRBD2. In DNA form, the CDR3 reads TGTGCCAGCAGCGCTCCGGGACTAGCGGGAGAGACCCAGTACTTC. Protein: CASSAPGLAGETQYF.